A selection of T cell receptor beta chains follows, all from one sample in a study of OX40 agonist ivuxolimab in advanced cancers. TCRdb's copy holds only in-frame clones and misses some; the assay was immunoSEQ multiplex PCR. The table shows approximately 17,000 clones, with roughly four fifths occurring only once. The source material was CD4+ or CD8+ T cells sorted from blood, sampled in a trial of the OX40 agonist ivuxolimab. The receptor source for this set is an adult with an advanced solid tumor such as melanoma, head and neck, liver or kidney cancer. CDR3s include the opening cysteine and the closing phenylalanine or tryptophan. Fields, in order: J gene, V gene, CDR3 protein.

TRBJ2-2	TRBV19	CASMDTNTGELFF
TRBJ1-5	TRBV6-6	CASSWGQLNNQPQHF
TRBJ1-2	TRBV7-9	CASSLALTAVGRGDTF
TRBJ1-1	TRBV27	CASSLLWGGNTEAFF
TRBJ2-1	TRBV5-1	CASSFLPGGPNEQFF
TRBJ2-7	TRBV4-1	CASSQEGVGFPYEQYF
TRBJ2-3	TRBV2	CASGIPGGSTDTQYF
TRBJ2-7	TRBV6-1	CAGSSDRYEQYF
TRBJ2-7	TRBV5-4	CASSRTGLYEQYF
TRBJ2-7	TRBV6-1	CASSEPLGQGGTYEQYF